The rows below give T cell receptor beta chains drawn from one sample of a study of T cell repertoires in cytomegalovirus infection. MiXCR was run by TCRdb on the reads, yielding one entry per CDR3 protein. This table has 500,000 or so distinct CDR3 sequences, about 15% appearing once. The source material was CD8+ T cells from PBMCs. All receptors derive from a human donor in good health (CMV status not recorded). Some clones in this sample may be carry-over from other donors' samples. The CDR3 runs from the conserved cysteine through the conserved F or W.

CDR3 protein	V gene	J gene	CDR3 length
CSATGTEAFYEQYF	TRBV20-1	TRBJ2-7	14
CASSLGSQGREAFF	TRBV5-1	TRBJ1-1	14
CASSQDKGERYNEQFF	TRBV4-1	TRBJ2-1	16
CASSLGIAGGTDTQYF	TRBV7-8	TRBJ2-3	16
CASSPANNEQFF	TRBV7-9	TRBJ2-1	12
CASNPSRQGAQNEKLFF	TRBV19	TRBJ1-4	17
CASSLEGTVNSPLHF	TRBV7-2	TRBJ1-6	15
CASSRSYEQYF	TRBV7-9	TRBJ2-7	11
CASSLSHRGEVYNDQFF	TRBV7-9	TRBJ2-1	17
CAISPGQGNQPQHF	TRBV10-3	TRBJ1-5	14
CASSLADDSNQPQHF	TRBV7-9	TRBJ1-5	15
CASSPGLGGNEQFF	TRBV7-9	TRBJ2-1	14